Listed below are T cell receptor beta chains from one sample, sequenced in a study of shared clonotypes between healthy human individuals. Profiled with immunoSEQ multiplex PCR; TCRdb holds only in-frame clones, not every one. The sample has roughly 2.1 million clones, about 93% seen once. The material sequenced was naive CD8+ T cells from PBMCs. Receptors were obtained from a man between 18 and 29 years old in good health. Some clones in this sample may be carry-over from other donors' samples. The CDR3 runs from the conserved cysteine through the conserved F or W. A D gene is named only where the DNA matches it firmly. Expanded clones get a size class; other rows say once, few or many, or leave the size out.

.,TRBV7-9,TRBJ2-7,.,CASSFRDTIYEQYF,TGTGCCAGCAGCTTCCGGGACACTATATACGAGCAGTACTTC
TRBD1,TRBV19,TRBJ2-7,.,CASSPSLQGESYEQYF,TGTGCCAGTAGTCCTTCTTTACAGGGGGAGTCCTACGAGCAGTACTTC
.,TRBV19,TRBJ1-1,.,CASSWGRVDTEAFF,TGTGCCAGTAGTTGGGGGAGGGTTGACACTGAAGCTTTCTTT
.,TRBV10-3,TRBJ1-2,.,CAISDLGQQSLNYGYTF,TGTGCCATCAGTGATCTTGGACAGCAATCGCTTAACTATGGCTACACCTTC
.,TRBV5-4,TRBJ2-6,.,CASSPPGTGANVLTF,TGTGCCAGCAGCCCGCCAGGGACTGGGGCCAACGTCCTGACTTTC
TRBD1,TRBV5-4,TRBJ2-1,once,CASSFTGGNEQFF,TGTGCCAGCAGCTTTACAGGGGGCAATGAGCAGTTCTTC
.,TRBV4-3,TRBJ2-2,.,CASSQGSPRTRAGGELFF,TGCGCCAGCAGCCAAGGCAGTCCCAGGACCCGAGCTGGCGGGGAGCTGTTTTTT
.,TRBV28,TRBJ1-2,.,CATIPLRPGRNNYGYTF,TGTGCCACCATTCCACTTAGACCGGGACGGAACAACTATGGCTACACCTTC
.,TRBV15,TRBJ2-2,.,CATSRIGVVGNTGELFF,TGTGCCACCAGCCGGATTGGGGTAGTGGGTAACACCGGGGAGCTGTTTTTT
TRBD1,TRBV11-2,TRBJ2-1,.,CASSWDRGRVHEQFF,TGTGCCAGCAGCTGGGACAGGGGAAGGGTCCATGAGCAGTTCTTC
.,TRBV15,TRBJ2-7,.,CATSSATGEYEQYF,TGTGCCACCAGCAGTGCGACAGGAGAGTACGAGCAGTACTTC
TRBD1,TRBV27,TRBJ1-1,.,CASSLYPGQTEAFF,TGTGCCAGCAGTTTATATCCGGGACAGACCGAAGCTTTCTTT
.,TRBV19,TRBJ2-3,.,CASSISRYQSTDTQYF,TGTGCCAGTAGTATTAGTAGGTATCAAAGCACAGATACGCAGTATTTT
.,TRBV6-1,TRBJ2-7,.,CASSTRTVRDEQYF,TGTGCCAGCAGTACCCGGACGGTCAGGGACGAGCAGTACTTC
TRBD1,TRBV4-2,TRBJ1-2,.,CASSQRTGAYGYTF,TGTGCCAGCAGCCAGAGGACAGGGGCCTATGGCTACACCTTC
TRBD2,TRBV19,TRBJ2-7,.,CASSPGGRPHEQYF,TGTGCCAGTAGTCCCGGCGGGAGGCCCCACGAGCAGTACTTC
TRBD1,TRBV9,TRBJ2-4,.,CASSPGTGGNIQYF,TGTGCCAGCAGCCCAGGGACAGGGGGCAACATTCAGTACTTC
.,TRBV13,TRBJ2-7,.,CASSPGGGYEQYF,TGTGCCAGCAGCCCGGGGGGCGGGTACGAGCAGTACTTC
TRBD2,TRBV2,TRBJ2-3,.,CASQKPGRGDTDTQYF,TGTGCCAGTCAAAAACCCGGGAGGGGGGACACAGATACGCAGTATTTT
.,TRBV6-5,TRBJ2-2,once,CASSNSGELFF,TGTGCCAGCAGTAATAGCGGGGAGCTGTTTTTT
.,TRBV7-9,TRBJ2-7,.,CASSLAAYEQYF,TGTGCCAGCAGCTTAGCCGCCTACGAGCAGTACTTC
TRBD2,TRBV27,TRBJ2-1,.,CASSWSGGYNEQFF,TGTGCCAGCAGTTGGAGCGGGGGGTACAATGAGCAGTTCTTC
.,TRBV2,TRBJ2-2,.,CASTGDMNTGELFF,TGTGCCAGCACCGGTGACATGAACACCGGGGAGCTGTTTTTT
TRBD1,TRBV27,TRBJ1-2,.,CASSEQTHRGLSEGYTF,TGTGCCAGCAGCGAACAGACCCACAGGGGGTTGTCGGAAGGCTACACCTTC
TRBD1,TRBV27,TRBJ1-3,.,CASSPLQGGSSGNTIYF,TGTGCCAGCAGTCCATTACAAGGGGGCTCCTCTGGAAACACCATATATTTT
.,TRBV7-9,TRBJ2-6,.,CASAATELTSGANVLTF,TGTGCCAGCGCAGCGACAGAGCTGACCTCTGGGGCCAACGTCCTGACTTTC
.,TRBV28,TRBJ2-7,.,CASSSPVEAIFYEQYF,TGTGCCAGCAGTTCCCCTGTGGAGGCGATTTTCTACGAGCAGTACTTC
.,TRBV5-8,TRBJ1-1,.,CASSFGGVDTEAFF,TGTGCCAGCAGCTTTGGGGGCGTCGACACTGAAGCTTTCTTT
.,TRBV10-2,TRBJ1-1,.,CASSELGNTEAFF,TGCGCCAGCAGTGAATTAGGAAACACTGAAGCTTTCTTT
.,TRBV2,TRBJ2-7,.,CASSEGLARAYEQYF,TGTGCCAGCAGTGAAGGGCTAGCAAGGGCCTACGAGCAGTACTTC
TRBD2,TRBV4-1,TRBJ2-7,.,CASSHLAGPPYEQYF,TGCGCCAGCAGCCACCTAGCGGGGCCCCCCTACGAGCAGTACTTC
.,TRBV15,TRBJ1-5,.,CATSRDQGFGNQPQHF,TGTGCCACCAGCAGAGATCAAGGGTTCGGCAATCAGCCCCAGCATTTT
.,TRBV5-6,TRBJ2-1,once,CASSQAWSGAYNEQFF,TGTGCCAGCAGCCAGGCCTGGTCAGGAGCCTACAATGAGCAGTTCTTC
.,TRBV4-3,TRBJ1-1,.,CASSQDPNTEAFF,TGCGCCAGCAGCCAAGATCCGAACACTGAAGCTTTCTTT
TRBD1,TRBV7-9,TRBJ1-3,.,CASSPRDRYSGNTIYF,TGTGCCAGCAGCCCAAGGGACAGATACTCTGGAAACACCATATATTTT
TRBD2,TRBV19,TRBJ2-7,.,CASSIGAGGYEQYF,TGTGCCAGTAGTATTGGAGCGGGAGGATACGAGCAGTACTTC
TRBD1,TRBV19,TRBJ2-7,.,CASSRGTGDYEQYF,TGTGCCAGTAGTAGGGGGACAGGGGACTACGAGCAGTACTTC